The clone carrying this T cell receptor (beta chain) was counted many times. What it recognizes is unknown. Germline trimming cut 2 bases from V and 4 bases from J; bases unmatched to any gene: 2. Looked up from germline, CDR1 is LNHDA and CDR2 is SQIVND (reference sequence). CDR3 length: 14 residues. The sample originates from a study of glioma-infiltrating T cells. Using RNA template, CDR3s of TCR alpha and beta were amplified with iRepertoire arm-PCR. TCRdb re-derived calls from the multiplex PCR reads in MiXCR, one entry per CDR3 protein. The sample has fewer than 200,000 distinct CDR3 sequences, around 30% seen once. Overall study results and limits: Gliomas, especially low-grade, showed above-expected tissue-blood divergence; non-neoplastic patients showed below. Very few CDR3 sequences were shared between tissue and blood.

The rearrangement joins TRBV19 to TRBJ2-1; TRBD2 aligns across 7 bases. This sequence originates from a human donor with low-grade glioma or glioblastoma, undergoing nonglioma brain surgery, or in good health (not recorded which). The sample taken for sequencing was glioma tissue, nonneoplastic brain tissue, or PBMCs (not recorded which). The CDR3 here is CASSIREVYNEQFF. DNA for the CDR3: TGTGCCAGTAGTATACGGGAGGTTTACAATGAGCAGTTCTTC.